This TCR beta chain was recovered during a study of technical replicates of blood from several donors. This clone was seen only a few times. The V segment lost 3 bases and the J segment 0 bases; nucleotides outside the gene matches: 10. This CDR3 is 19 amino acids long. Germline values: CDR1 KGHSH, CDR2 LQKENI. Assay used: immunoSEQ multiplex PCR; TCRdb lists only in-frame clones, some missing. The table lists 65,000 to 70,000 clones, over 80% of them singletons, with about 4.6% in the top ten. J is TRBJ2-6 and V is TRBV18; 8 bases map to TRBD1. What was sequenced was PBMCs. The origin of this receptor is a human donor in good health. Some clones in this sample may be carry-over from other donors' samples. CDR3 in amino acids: CASSPWPDRAISGANVLTF. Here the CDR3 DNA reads TGTGCCAGCTCACCTTGGCCGGACAGGGCCATCTCTGGGGCCAACGTCCTGACTTTC.